This T cell receptor (beta chain) was identified in a study of T-cell memory formation after mild COVID-19. Each CDR3 protein gets one entry after TCRdb re-called the 5' RACE reads with MiXCR. The sample includes 300,000 to 350,000 distinct CDR3 sequences, roughly an eighth of them seen just once. V shed 5 bases and J shed 9 bases, with 10 bases lying between them. The CDR3 consists of 12 residues. To note about this clonotype: Its specificity is not known.

The study's findings and limits: Day 37-peaking second-wave clones had unconfirmed SARS-CoV-2 specificity.

The receptor was derived from a man between 18 and 29 years old who had mild COVID-19 (a few samples of this study predate the infection). Cell type and time point are not known. The chain uses TRBV12-3 or TRBV12-4 and TRBJ2-2, with D maybe TRBD1 (6 bases). The sample comprised PBMCs or a T cell subset sorted from them (not recorded which). The CDR3 reads CASSPTGRELFF. The CDR3 DNA follows: TGTGCCAGCAGTCCGACAGGTCGGGAGCTGTTTTTT.